This is a list of T cell receptor beta chains from one sample in a study of neurological immune-mediated disorders. TCRdb passed the 5' RACE reads through MiXCR, listing each CDR3 protein once. The sample yields approximately 48,000 distinct CDR3 sequences, less than 4% seen once. The sequenced material came from PBMCs. The source is a woman in her 50s with multiple sclerosis. Each CDR3 is given with its conserved first and last residue. D genes are given only for firm matches. Part of the rows lack a size; the others show once, few, many or a class for expanded clones.

clone size,V gene,D gene,J gene,CDR3 DNA,CDR3 protein
many,TRBV3-1,.,TRBJ1-1,TGTGCCAGCAGCCAAGATTGGGGTACTGAAGCTTTCTTT,CASSQDWGTEAFF
many,TRBV20-1,TRBD2,TRBJ2-2,TGCAGTGCCTCGGGGAGCGGGGGGAACACCGGGGAGCTGTTTTTT,CSASGSGGNTGELFF
many,TRBV5-6,.,TRBJ2-5,TGTGCCAGCAGCTTCGGACAAATGTACCAAGAGACCCAGTACTTC,CASSFGQMYQETQYF
many,TRBV19,.,TRBJ1-2,TGTGCCAGTAGCCAGGGGTCGGGCTATGGCTACACCTTC,CASSQGSGYGYTF
medium-sized,TRBV20-1,.,TRBJ2-3,TGCAGTGCTGGACTCGGAGGCACAGATACGCAGTATTTT,CSAGLGGTDTQYF
many,TRBV27,.,TRBJ1-2,TGTGCCAGCAGTTTCGGGGCAGGGAGGGAAGGTGGCTACACCTTC,CASSFGAGREGGYTF
many,TRBV20-1,.,TRBJ2-2,TGCAGTGCTAGAGATTTCGGTCGAGGGGGCACCGGGGAGCTGTTTTTT,CSARDFGRGGTGELFF
many,TRBV5-1,TRBD1,TRBJ2-5,TGCGCCAGCAGCTTGGACCCCGGGACAGCCAAAGAGACCCAGTACTTC,CASSLDPGTAKETQYF
many,TRBV20-1,TRBD2,TRBJ2-3,TGCAGTGCTAGAGATTCTGTAGCGGGAGTCGGCACAGATACGCAGTATTTT,CSARDSVAGVGTDTQYF
many,TRBV20-1,TRBD2,TRBJ2-1,TGCAGTGCTATGAGCGGGGGAAGCTCCTACAATGAGCAGTTCTTC,CSAMSGGSSYNEQFF
many,TRBV20-1,.,TRBJ1-3,TGCAGTGCTAGCAGGACTGGAAACACCATATATTTT,CSASRTGNTIYF
many,TRBV11-2,.,TRBJ1-1,TGTGCCAGCAACCTTTTCTTTGGGGAAGCTTTCTTT,CASNLFFGEAFF
many,TRBV20-1,TRBD2,TRBJ2-1,TGCAGTGCTAAACCGGGACTAGGGTTGAATGAGCAGTTCTTC,CSAKPGLGLNEQFF
many,TRBV20-1,.,TRBJ2-3,TGCAGTGCTAGGGATCGGCGGGTTGGGCTGTCTACGCAGTATTTT,CSARDRRVGLSTQYF
many,TRBV25-1,.,TRBJ1-2,TGTGCCAGCAGTGAAACCCAGGTTACCCCTAACTATGGCTACACCTTC,CASSETQVTPNYGYTF
many,TRBV27,.,TRBJ1-2,TGTGCCAGCAGCTCTCACCGTGGCGGCTACACCTTC,CASSSHRGGYTF
many,TRBV25-1,.,TRBJ2-7,TGTGCCAGCAGTGGAGGGACGGTGGAGCAGTACTTC,CASSGGTVEQYF
many,TRBV7-9,TRBD1,TRBJ1-4,TGTGCCAGCAGCTCCCCCGGGGGGACAGGGGAAAAACTGTTTTTT,CASSSPGGTGEKLFF
many,TRBV24-1,.,TRBJ2-2,TGTGCCACCAGTGATTCGGACGGGGGTCGGACCGGGGAGCTGTTTTTT,CATSDSDGGRTGELFF
many,TRBV20-1,TRBD1,TRBJ1-2,TGCAGTGCTCTCCGACCGGGACAGTATAGTGGCTACACCTTC,CSALRPGQYSGYTF
many,TRBV5-1,.,TRBJ2-5,TGCGCCAGCAGCTACGTAAGCCAAGAGACCCAGTACTTC,CASSYVSQETQYF
many,TRBV20-1,TRBD2,TRBJ2-7,TGCAGTGCTAGGACAGGAGCGGGAGTTTACGAGCAGTACTTC,CSARTGAGVYEQYF
many,TRBV20-1,TRBD2,TRBJ2-3,TGCAGTGCTAGAGATATTGAGCCTAGCGGGGGGTTCACAGATACGCAGTATTTT,CSARDIEPSGGFTDTQYF
many,TRBV6-5,.,TRBJ1-2,TGTGCCAGCAGTTACAGGTCTAACTATGGCTACACCTTC,CASSYRSNYGYTF
many,TRBV20-1,TRBD2,TRBJ2-1,TGCAGTGCTAGAGATAGGAGGTCTAGCGGGACTTACAATGAGCAGTTCTTC,CSARDRRSSGTYNEQFF
many,TRBV18,.,TRBJ1-1,TGTGCCAGCTCACCTTCCCGGGACACGGGCCTCATGGCTGAAGCTTTCTTT,CASSPSRDTGLMAEAFF
many,TRBV13,.,TRBJ1-2,TGTGCCAGCAGCTTAGAGGGGGAGACAGGCAACTATGGCTACACCTTC,CASSLEGETGNYGYTF
many,TRBV7-2,.,TRBJ2-5,TGTGCCAGCAGCTTAGCGGGAAGAGAGACCCAGTACTTC,CASSLAGRETQYF
many,TRBV5-1,.,TRBJ1-1,TGCGCCAGCAGCTCCGGGGTTTGGGGGATAGCTTTCTTT,CASSSGVWGIAFF
many,TRBV5-1,TRBD1,TRBJ2-1,TGCGCCAGCAGCCCGGGACAGACTAACAATGAGCAGTTCTTC,CASSPGQTNNEQFF
.,TRBV6-2/TRBV6-3,TRBD2,TRBJ2-1,TGTGCCAGCAGTTACACCCCGACTAGCGGGAGTCTCCATGAGCAGTTCTTC,CASSYTPTSGSLHEQFF
many,TRBV7-2,.,TRBJ2-7,.,CASASGREPGYEQYF
many,TRBV27,TRBD2,TRBJ2-1,TGTGCCAGCAGTTTAGGACTAGCGGGGAGCTACAATGAGCAGTTCTTC,CASSLGLAGSYNEQFF
many,TRBV20-1,TRBD2,TRBJ2-3,TGCAGTGCCCAGACTAGCGGGGGATGGGGGGTAGATACGCAGTATTTT,CSAQTSGGWGVDTQYF
many,TRBV20-1,.,TRBJ2-7,TGCAGTGCTTTCCAAACGACAGGGAGGGACGAGCAGTACTTC,CSAFQTTGRDEQYF
many,TRBV28,TRBD1,TRBJ2-5,TGTGCCAGCAGTAGAATTACAGGGGGCGAAGAGACCCAGTACTTC,CASSRITGGEETQYF
.,TRBV5-1,.,TRBJ1-2,TGCGCCAGCAGCTTGAAGGATTCCCTCTATGGCTCAACCTTC,CASSLKDSLYGSTF
many,TRBV5-1,.,TRBJ2-1,TGCGCCAGCAGTCAAGGGCGGATAAACAATGAGCAGTTCTTC,CASSQGRINNEQFF
many,TRBV5-6,.,TRBJ1-1,TGTGCCAGCAGCTTGTTGGGACACCAGAACACTGAAGCTTTCTTT,CASSLLGHQNTEAFF
many,TRBV5-1,.,TRBJ2-5,TGCGCCAGCAGCTTGGTCCGGGGCGTTGAGACCCAGTACTTC,CASSLVRGVETQYF
many,TRBV20-1,.,TRBJ1-1,TGCAGTGCTAGAGTCCCGGGCACTGAAGCTTTCTTT,CSARVPGTEAFF
.,TRBV5-1,.,TRBJ1-1,TGCGCCAGCAGCTTGGTAGGGGAGGCTGAAGCTTTCTTT,CASSLVGEAEAFF
many,TRBV20-1,.,TRBJ2-3,TGCAGTGCCACGGGCCCTGGGGCGGATACGCAGTATTTT,CSATGPGADTQYF
many,TRBV12-3/TRBV12-4,.,TRBJ1-2,TGTGCCAGCATCAAAACAGGAATGCCGCTCTATGGCTACACCTTC,CASIKTGMPLYGYTF
many,TRBV20-1,TRBD2,TRBJ2-4,TGCAGTGGGGGGGACTACCAAAACATTCAGTACTTC,CSGGDYQNIQYF
many,TRBV12-3/TRBV12-4,.,TRBJ1-4,TGTGCCAGCAGCCTCAGGGTCTCTAATGAAAAACTGTTTTTT,CASSLRVSNEKLFF
many,TRBV6-1,.,TRBJ1-2,TGTGCCAGCAGTGAACAAGATGATCAAGGGTCTGGCTACACCTTC,CASSEQDDQGSGYTF
medium-sized,TRBV7-3,.,TRBJ2-7,TGTGCCAGCAGCTTAGCCCCCGGGACAAACTACGAGCAGTACTTC,CASSLAPGTNYEQYF
many,TRBV20-1,.,TRBJ1-2,TGCAGTGCTAGTAACAGGGTCACTAACTATGGCTACACCTTC,CSASNRVTNYGYTF
few,TRBV12-3/TRBV12-4,TRBD1,TRBJ1-1,TGTGCCAGCAGTTCGGGACAGGGGGTACGGGTGAACACTGAAGCTTTCTTT,CASSSGQGVRVNTEAFF
many,TRBV28,TRBD1,TRBJ1-4,TGTGCCAGCAGTTTGGGACAGGGGAATGAAAAACTGTTTTTT,CASSLGQGNEKLFF
many,TRBV29-1,TRBD2,TRBJ2-1,TGCAGCGTGGAGACTAGCGGGAGGTTTTTCTCCTACAATGAGCAGTTCTTC,CSVETSGRFFSYNEQFF
many,TRBV20-1,.,TRBJ1-2,TGCAGTGCTAGAAGCCAGGGAGGGGGCTACACCTTC,CSARSQGGGYTF
many,TRBV20-1,.,TRBJ1-1,TGCAGTGCTAGAGAGGGGACGGTAACGGGGAACACTGAAGCTTTCTTT,CSAREGTVTGNTEAFF